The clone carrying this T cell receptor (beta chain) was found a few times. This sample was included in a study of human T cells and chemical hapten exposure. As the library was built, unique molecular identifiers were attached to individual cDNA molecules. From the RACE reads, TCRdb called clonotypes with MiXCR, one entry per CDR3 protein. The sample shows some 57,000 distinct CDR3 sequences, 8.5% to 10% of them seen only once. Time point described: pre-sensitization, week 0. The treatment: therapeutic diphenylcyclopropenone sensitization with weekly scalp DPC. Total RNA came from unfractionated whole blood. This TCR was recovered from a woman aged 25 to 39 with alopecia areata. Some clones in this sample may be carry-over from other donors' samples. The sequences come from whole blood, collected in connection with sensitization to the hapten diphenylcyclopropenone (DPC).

CDR3 amino acids: CASSLVAGADTQYF. In nucleotides, the CDR3 is TGTGCCAGCAGCTTAGTAGCGGGGGCAGATACGCAGTATTTT. The chain recombines TRBV7-2 with TRBJ2-3, with 9 bases lining up with TRBD2. Per the germline V gene, CDR1 is SGHTA and CDR2 is FQGNSA. J was trimmed by 4 bases and V by 1 base; bases with no gene match: 0. This CDR3 has 14 amino acids.